This TCR beta chain was recorded in a study of control samples from healthy donors and cancer patients. Germline V gene sequence: CDR1 SQVTM, CDR2 ANQGSEA. The CDR3 sequence is 14 residues long. The trim removed 1 base at V and 13 bases at J, leaving 12 bases unmatched. The table came from immunoSEQ multiplex PCR; TCRdb's copy has only in-frame clones and leaves some out. The sample carries 210,000 or so clones, 91% recorded once. The chain links TRBV29-1 to TRBJ2-1, with 8 bases aligning to TRBD2. Specimen: blood. The source is a man younger than 40 in good health. The CDR3 coding sequence is TGCAGCGTTGAAGGGACCGGAACGGGGGGGGAACAGTTCTTC. This gives the protein CSVEGTGTGGEQFF.